The 21 T cell receptor beta chains presented below share a single source sample, sequenced in a study of neurological immune-mediated disorders. Using its own MiXCR run on the 5' RACE reads, TCRdb lists one record per CDR3 protein. In the table there are approximately 65,000 distinct CDR3 sequences, roughly 4.9% of which are singletons. What was sequenced was PBMCs. The receptors here all came from a human donor with multiple sclerosis. The donor label of this sample is uncertain.

This clonotype was detected many times. The chain carries TRBV7-2 and TRBJ2-2; the D is unclear. This CDR3 has 12 residues. Germline V gene sequence: CDR1 SGHTA, CDR2 FQGNSA. V gave up 5 bases and J gave up 8 bases, with 9 bases separating them. The CDR3 DNA follows: TGTGCCAGCAGCCCTAGGTGGGGGGAGCTGTTTTTT. Translated, it gives CASSPRWGELFF.

At least ten counts were recorded for this clonotype. CDR3 region: CASSLSYREETQYF. CDR3 nucleotides: TGTGCCAGCAGCTTAAGTTACAGGGAAGAGACCCAGTACTTC. This sequence joins TRBV7-6 and TRBJ2-5; tentative D call: TRBD1 (6 bases). Deletions cut 2 bases from V and 3 bases from J, with 10 bases between. The CDR3 sequence is 14 residues long. CDR1 and CDR2 (germline): SGHVS, FNYEAQ. The full variable domain, in which reference TRBV7-6 and TRBJ2-5 provide the parts outside the CDR3, is GAGVSQSPRYKVTKRGQDVALRCDPISGHVSLYWYRQALGQGPEFLTYFNYEAQQDKSGLPNDRFSAERPEGSISTLTIQRTEQRDSAMYRCASSLSYREETQYFGPGTRLLVL.

This clonotype occurred many times. The rearrangement uses TRBV11-2 and TRBJ1-5; D gene uncertain. CDR1 is SGHAT and CDR2 is FQNNGV in the germline V gene. V was shortened by 3 bases and J by 4 bases, with 13 bases between the two germline ends. The CDR3 is made up of 15 amino acids. The CDR3 here is CASSLFSGWNQPQHF. For the CDR3, the DNA is TGTGCCAGCAGCTTGTTCAGTGGGTGGAATCAGCCCCAGCATTTT.

This clonotype was recorded at least ten times. The chain has TRBV5-1 and TRBJ2-3; the D gene could be TRBD1 or TRBD2 (6 bases each). The germline V gene encodes CDR1 SGHRS and CDR2 YFSETQ. Between the trimmed V and J ends, which lost 0 bases and 1 base, there was a span of 9 bases. The CDR3 extends over 15 amino acids. In nucleotides, the CDR3 is TGCGCCAGCAGCTTGGCGGGGGCACGCACAGATACGCAGTATTTT. This encodes CASSLAGARTDTQYF.

This clonotype was found many times. This chain joins TRBV7-9 and TRBJ2-7; 8 bases fit TRBD2. The CDR3 has 13 amino acids. The germline CDR1 and CDR2 sequences are SEHNR and FQNEAQ (reference sequence). Trimming at V came to 8 bases and at J to 0 bases, leaving 3 bases not matched to a gene. DNA of the CDR3: TGTGCCAGCGAGGCGGGGGGCTCCTACGAGCAGTACTTC. It translates to CASEAGGSYEQYF.

This clonotype occurred many times. The CDR3 reads CASSSRTPNTNTGELFF. The CDR3 coding sequence is TGCGCCAGCAGCTCAAGGACACCCAATACGAACACCGGGGAGCTGTTTTTT. The chain links TRBV5-1 to TRBJ2-2, with TRBD1 as a possible D gene (5 bases). Trimming stripped 3 bases from V and 0 bases from J, with 15 bases between. This CDR3 has 17 amino acids. CDR1 SGHRS and CDR2 YFSETQ come from the germline V gene.

This clonotype has ten or more counts. Germline and junction disagree at one end, which may indicate a read error. The V gene is TRBV20-1, the J gene TRBJ1-1, with 12 bases that match TRBD1. The CDR3 sequence is 12 residues long. Germline V lookup: CDR1 DFQATT, CDR2 SNEGSKA (reference sequence). CDR3 nucleotides: TGCAGTGCTAGAGGGGGGGACAGGGGGCGAATCTTT. Its protein product is CSARGGDRGRIF.

This clonotype was detected many times. The rearrangement joins TRBV4-1 to TRBJ2-2, with TRBD1 as a possible D gene (5 bases). Germline V lookup: CDR1 MGHRA, CDR2 YSYEKL. This CDR3 region has 14 residues. V gave up 2 bases and J gave up 8 bases, with 12 bases separating them. CDR3 loop: CASSQFGRAGELFF. The CDR3 DNA reads TGCGCCAGCAGCCAATTCGGCAGGGCGGGGGAGCTGTTTTTT.

A few counts support this clonotype. This sequence joins TRBV11-3 and TRBJ1-3, with D possibly TRBD1 on 5 matching bases. Trimming took 5 bases from V and 0 from J, leaving 17 bases between them. Germline V gives CDR1 SGHNT, CDR2 YENEEA. CDR3 size: 17 residues. The CDR3 sequence: CASSVGPGTSSGNTIYF. CDR3 DNA: TGTGCCAGCAGCGTAGGTCCGGGGACCTCCTCTGGAAACACCATATATTTT.

The chain combines TRBV12-3 or TRBV12-4 with TRBJ2-1; D remains unclear. The CDR3 is 12 amino acids. Trimming shortened V by 7 bases and J by 6 bases, and 10 bases separated the two germline ends. The CDR3 DNA reads TGTGCCAGCACCTACATAGCCAATGAGCAGTTCTTC. Translated: CASTYIANEQFF.

By share of the sample, this clonotype is medium-sized. The junction differs from germline at one of its ends, possibly a read error. V gene TRBV7-2 combines with J gene TRBJ2-7, with 15 bases matching TRBD2. The CDR3 loop spans 14 amino acids. Germline assignment: CDR1 SGHTA and CDR2 FQGNSA. The CDR3 nucleotides are TGTGCCAGCAGCCCCCGGACTAGCGGGGGGGCCGCGGACTTC. It codes for CASSPRTSGGAADF. Together with reference TRBV7-2 and TRBJ2-7, the CDR3 gives the full variable domain: GAGVSQSPSNKVTEKGKDVELRCDPISGHTALYWYRQSLGQGLEFLIYFQGNSAPDKSGLPSDRFSAERTGGSVSTLTIQRTQQEDSAVYLCASSPRTSGGAADFGPGTRLTVT.

This clonotype was found many times. CDR3 region: CASTSGQGRTGELFF. In nucleotides, the CDR3 is TGCGCCAGCACGTCGGGACAGGGCCGAACCGGGGAGCTGTTTTTT. The chain links TRBV5-1 to TRBJ2-2, with 9 bases matching TRBD1. Germline CDR1 reads SGHRS; CDR2 reads YFSETQ. The CDR3 sequence is 15 residues long. V trimming: 6 bases; J trimming: 5 bases; junction bases outside the gene matches: 8.

This clonotype was detected ten times or more. The V and J genes are TRBV12-3 or TRBV12-4 and TRBJ1-1; D not resolved. The CDR3 runs to 12 residues. V shed 8 bases and J shed 0 bases, with 7 bases lying between them. The CDR3: CASFTLNTEAFF. The CDR3 DNA is TGTGCCAGCTTTACCCTGAACACTGAAGCTTTCTTT.

The chain recombines TRBV7-7 with TRBJ2-3; D may match TRBD1 or TRBD2 (5 bases each). V was cut by 2 bases and J by 1 base, with 7 bases left in between. This CDR3 spans 14 amino acids. CDR1 is SSHAT and CDR2 is FNYEAQ in the germline V gene (reference sequence). The CDR3 loop is CASSLLGGTDTQYF. CDR3 in DNA: TGTGCCAGCAGCTTATTGGGGGGCACAGATACGCAGTATTTT.

This clonotype was counted at least ten times. V and J are TRBV20-1 and TRBJ1-1; no clear D gene. Trimming pared 3 bases from V and 2 bases from J, leaving 7 bases between. The CDR3 length is 12 residues. Looked up from germline, CDR1 is DFQATT and CDR2 is SNEGSKA (reference sequence). The CDR3 reads CSASPLNTEAFF. In DNA form, the CDR3 reads TGCAGTGCTAGTCCTTTAAACACTGAAGCTTTCTTT.

This clonotype was detected many times. This chain connects TRBV6-1 to TRBJ2-2, with D possibly being TRBD2 (6 bases). Germline values: CDR1 MNHNS, CDR2 SASEGT. The CDR3 extends over 15 amino acids. V was shortened by 0 bases and J by 3 bases, with 8 bases between the two germline ends. The CDR3 loop reads CASSEASGDTGELFF. The CDR3 DNA is TGTGCCAGCAGTGAAGCCTCGGGGGACACCGGGGAGCTGTTTTTT.

There are a few counts of this clonotype. The chain combines TRBV18 with TRBJ1-6; 8 nucleotides line up with TRBD1. The CDR3 has 13 amino acids. V was pared by 6 bases and J by 7 bases, with 2 bases of the junction left unmatched. Germline V gene sequence: CDR1 KGHSH, CDR2 LQKENI. The CDR3 region has the DNA TGTGCCAGCTCCCGGGACAGGAATTCACCCCTCCACTTT. Translation: CASSRDRNSPLHF. The full variable domain, rest sourced from reference TRBV18 and TRBJ1-6, is NAGVMQNPRHLVRRRGQEARLRCSPMKGHSHVYWYRQLPEEGLKFMVYLQKENIIDESGMPKERFSAEFPKEGPSILRIQQVVRGDSAAYFCASSRDRNSPLHFGNGTRLTVT.

The genes are TRBV5-1 and TRBJ2-3; TRBD1 aligns across 10 bases. V was pared by 0 bases and J by 0 bases, with 7 bases of the junction left unmatched. The CDR3 contains 18 residues. Germline assignment: CDR1 SGHRS and CDR2 YFSETQ. CDR3 in amino acids: CASSLVRTGGLSTDTQYF. Written as DNA, the CDR3 is TGCGCCAGCAGCTTGGTTAGGACAGGGGGTCTTAGCACAGATACGCAGTATTTT.

This clonotype has at least ten counts. This rearrangement joins TRBV5-1 to TRBJ2-7; D not resolved. V was trimmed by 0 bases and J by 6 bases, leaving 16 bases between them. The germline V gene encodes CDR1 SGHRS and CDR2 YFSETQ. The CDR3 runs to 15 residues. CDR3 DNA sequence: TGCGCCAGCAGCTTGGCCTTGAACCTTCCCGGCGAGCAGTACTTC. Translating it yields CASSLALNLPGEQYF.

This clonotype was counted at least ten times. The chain couples TRBV12-3 or TRBV12-4 to TRBJ1-2; D gene uncertain. Trimming stripped 1 base from V and 8 bases from J, with 8 bases between. The CDR3 sequence is 12 residues long. The CDR3 DNA is TGTGCCAGCAGTTTAGGGCCCGGCGGCTACACCTTC. Its translation: CASSLGPGGYTF.

This clonotype was seen at least ten times. V gene TRBV7-2 combines with J gene TRBJ1-2; no clear D gene. Germline V gives CDR1 SGHTA, CDR2 FQGNSA. The V end lost 5 bases, the J end lost 4 bases, and 14 bases lay between the germline ends. The length of the CDR3 is 14 residues. CDR3 DNA sequence: TGTGCCAGCAGCCCGGACTCATGGGGCTATGGCTACACCTTC. Translation: CASSPDSWGYGYTF.